This T cell receptor (beta chain) was recorded in a study of lymphopenia after photon versus proton radiotherapy. Libraries were prepared by immunoSEQ multiplex PCR; TCRdb keeps only in-frame clonotypes and omits some of them. The sample consists of some 30,000 clones, approximately 95% of them appearing once. The CDR3 length is 14 residues. V lost 9 bases, J lost 0 bases, and 14 bases lay in between. Germline V CDR1 and CDR2: MNHEY, SVGAGI. As regards this clone: What it recognizes is unknown.

Study-wide findings and caveats: Better survival with proton therapy was suggested as possible, not demonstrated. Photon-treated patients lost naive T cells and TCR diversity; proton-treated stayed stable. Post-nadir diversity loss with photons came from oligoclonal expansion, particularly CD8+ Temra cells.

This chain connects TRBV6-5 to TRBJ2-5; a possible D gene is TRBD2 (5 bases). The TCR comes from a woman in her forties or fifties with cholangiocarcinoma. This material consisted of peripheral blood, taken from a patient treated with photon-based radiotherapy. The CDR3, as DNA: TGTGCCAGACAAGCGGAGTCGTACCAAGAGACCCAGTACTTC. Protein product: CARQAESYQETQYF.